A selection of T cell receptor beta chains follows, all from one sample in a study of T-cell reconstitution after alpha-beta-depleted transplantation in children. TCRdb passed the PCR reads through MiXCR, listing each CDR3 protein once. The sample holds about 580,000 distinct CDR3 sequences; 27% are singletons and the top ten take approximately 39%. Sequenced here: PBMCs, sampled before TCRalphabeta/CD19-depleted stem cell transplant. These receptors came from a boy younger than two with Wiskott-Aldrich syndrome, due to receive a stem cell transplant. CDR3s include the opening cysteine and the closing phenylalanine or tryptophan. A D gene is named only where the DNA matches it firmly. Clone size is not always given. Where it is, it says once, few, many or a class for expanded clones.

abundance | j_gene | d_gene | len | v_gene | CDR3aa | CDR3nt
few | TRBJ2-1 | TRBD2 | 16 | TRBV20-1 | CSASGPGTSGNNEQFF | TGCAGTGCTAGTGGGCCCGGGACTAGCGGCAACAATGAGCAGTTCTTC
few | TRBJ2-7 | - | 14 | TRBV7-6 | CASSQTWETYEQYF | TGTGCCAGCAGCCAGACATGGGAGACCTACGAGCAGTACTTC
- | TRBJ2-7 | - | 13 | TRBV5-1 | CASSLDSRGEQYF | TGCGCCAGCAGCTTGGACAGCCGGGGGGAGCAGTACTTC
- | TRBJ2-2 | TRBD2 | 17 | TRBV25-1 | CASRQGTSGSHTGELFF | TGTGCCAGCCGACAGGGGACTAGCGGGAGCCACACCGGGGAGCTGTTTTTT
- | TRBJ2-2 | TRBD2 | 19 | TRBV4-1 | CASEPSGRLGSGDTGELFF | TGCGCCAGCGAACCTAGCGGGAGATTAGGCAGTGGGGACACCGGGGAGCTGTTTTTT
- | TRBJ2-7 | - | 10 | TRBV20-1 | CSAQIDEQYF | TGCAGTGCTCAGATCGACGAGCAGTACTTC
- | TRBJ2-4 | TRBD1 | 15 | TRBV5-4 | CASSSTGGGKNIQYF | TGTGCCAGCAGCTCGACAGGGGGCGGCAAAAACATTCAGTACTTC
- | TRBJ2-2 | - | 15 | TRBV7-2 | CASSSWWGNTGELFF | TGTGCCAGCAGCTCCTGGTGGGGCAACACCGGGGAGCTGTTTTTT
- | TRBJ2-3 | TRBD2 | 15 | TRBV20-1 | CSAHRAGLDTDTQYF | TGCAGTGCCCATCGTGCAGGACTAGACACAGATACGCAGTATTTT
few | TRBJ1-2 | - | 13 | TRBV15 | CATSRDPGEGYTF | TGTGCCACCAGCAGAGATCCAGGGGAAGGCTACACCTTC